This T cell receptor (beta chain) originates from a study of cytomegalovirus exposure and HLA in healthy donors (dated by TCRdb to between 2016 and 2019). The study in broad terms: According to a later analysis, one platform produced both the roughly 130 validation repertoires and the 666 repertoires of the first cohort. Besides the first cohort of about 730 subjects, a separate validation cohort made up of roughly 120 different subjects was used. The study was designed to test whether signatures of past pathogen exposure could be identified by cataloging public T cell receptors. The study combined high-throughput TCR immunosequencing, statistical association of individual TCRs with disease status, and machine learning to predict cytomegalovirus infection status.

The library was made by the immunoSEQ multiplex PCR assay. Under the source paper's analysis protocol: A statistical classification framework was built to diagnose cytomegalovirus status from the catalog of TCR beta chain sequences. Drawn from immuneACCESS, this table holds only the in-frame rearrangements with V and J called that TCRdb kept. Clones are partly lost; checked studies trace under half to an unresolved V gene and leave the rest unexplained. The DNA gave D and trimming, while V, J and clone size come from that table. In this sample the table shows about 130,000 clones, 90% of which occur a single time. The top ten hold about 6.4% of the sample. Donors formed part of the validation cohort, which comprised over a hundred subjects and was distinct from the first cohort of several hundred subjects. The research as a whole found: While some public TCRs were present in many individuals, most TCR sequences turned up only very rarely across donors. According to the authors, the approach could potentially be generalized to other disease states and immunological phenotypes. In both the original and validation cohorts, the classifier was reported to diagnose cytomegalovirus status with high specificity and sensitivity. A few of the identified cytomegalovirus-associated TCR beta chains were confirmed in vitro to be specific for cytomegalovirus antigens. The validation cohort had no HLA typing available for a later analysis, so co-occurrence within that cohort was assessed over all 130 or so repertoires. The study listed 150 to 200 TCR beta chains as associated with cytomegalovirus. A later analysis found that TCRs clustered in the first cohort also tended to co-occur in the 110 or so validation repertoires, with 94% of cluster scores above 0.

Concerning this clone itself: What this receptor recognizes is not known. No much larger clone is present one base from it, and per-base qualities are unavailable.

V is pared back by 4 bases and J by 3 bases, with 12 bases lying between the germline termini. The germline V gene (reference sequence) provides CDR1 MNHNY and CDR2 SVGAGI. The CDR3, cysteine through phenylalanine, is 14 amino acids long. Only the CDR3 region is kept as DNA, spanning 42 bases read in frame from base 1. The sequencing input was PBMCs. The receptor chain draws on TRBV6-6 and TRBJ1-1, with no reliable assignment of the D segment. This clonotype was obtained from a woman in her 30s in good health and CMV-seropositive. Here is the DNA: TGTGCCAGCAGTTTCAGCGGCGGGGACACTGAAGCTTTCTTT. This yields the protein CASSFSGGDTEAFF.